Presented here are 3 T cell receptor beta chains from one specimen sequenced in a study of T cell repertoires in cytomegalovirus infection. Which antigens these TCRs recognize remains unknown. TCRdb analysed the reads with MiXCR anew, one entry per CDR3 protein. The table lists around 800,000 distinct CDR3 sequences, 32% of them singletons. The specimen was cultured CD8+ T cells from PBMCs, collected from culture after CMV antigen stimulation. The origin of the receptors is a human donor in good health (CMV status not recorded). Some clones in this sample may be carry-over from other donors' samples.

This clonotype occurred a few times. The V and J genes are TRBV28 and TRBJ2-7; tentative D call: TRBD2 (6 bases). Germline values: CDR1 MDHEN, CDR2 SYDVKM. The V and J ends lost 5 bases and 5 bases respectively, with 16 bases between them. This CDR3 spans 14 amino acids. In nucleotides, the CDR3 is TGTGCCAGCAGTCGCGACTGGGGAGGTAACGAGCAGTACGTC. Protein: CASSRDWGGNEQYV.

This clonotype showed up just a few times. The chain carries TRBV27 and TRBJ2-1; TRBD1 matches at 10 bases. V was clipped by 6 bases and J by 3 bases; unmatched bases: 5. The CDR3 has 15 amino acids. Looked up from germline, CDR1 is MNHEY and CDR2 is SMNVEV (reference sequence). CDR3: CASSNDRGLYNEQFF. The CDR3 DNA reads TGTGCCAGCAGCAATGACAGGGGGCTCTACAATGAGCAGTTCTTC.

The chain is built from TRBV2 and TRBJ2-7, with D maybe TRBD2 (5 bases). The CDR3 has 12 amino acids. V was shortened by 4 bases and J by 4 bases, with 8 bases between the two germline ends. The germline gives CDR1 SNHLY, CDR2 FYNNEI. As DNA, the CDR3 is TGTGCCAGCAGTGGGGAGTGGTACGAGCAGTACTTC. Translating gives CASSGEWYEQYF.